This T cell receptor beta chain was sequenced for a study of human T cells and chemical hapten exposure. As for the study in general: Donors were sensitized with 2% DPC on the upper inner arm. Each week of the approximately 25-week study, patients had diphenylcyclopropenone applied to the scalp.

V shed 2 bases, J shed 10 bases, and the junction held 15 bases outside the gene matches. The germline gives CDR1 KGHSH, CDR2 LQKENI. This CDR3 comprises 18 residues. Each CDR3 protein is one row after TCRdb ran MiXCR on the RACE reads. The sample lists 250,000 or so distinct CDR3 sequences; approximately 7.5% were seen once. The time point here: pre-sensitization, week 0. The treatment is: therapeutic diphenylcyclopropenone sensitization with weekly scalp DPC. Study-level results: Patch test score rose with PT1 expanded TCR count, significant at thresholds 8, 16 and 32, not 4.

With regard to this clonotype: Antigen specificity is unknown.

J is TRBJ1-6 and V is TRBV18; TRBD1 matches 9 bases. The sample consisted of whole blood, taken in connection with sensitization to the hapten diphenylcyclopropenone (DPC). This clonotype was obtained from a man aged 18 to 30 with alopecia areata. Some clones in this sample may be carry-over from other donors' samples. The CDR3 region is CASSPFLGDRVVRSPLHF. The CDR3 DNA is TGTGCCAGCTCACCATTCCTGGGGGACAGGGTAGTCCGGTCACCCCTCCACTTT.